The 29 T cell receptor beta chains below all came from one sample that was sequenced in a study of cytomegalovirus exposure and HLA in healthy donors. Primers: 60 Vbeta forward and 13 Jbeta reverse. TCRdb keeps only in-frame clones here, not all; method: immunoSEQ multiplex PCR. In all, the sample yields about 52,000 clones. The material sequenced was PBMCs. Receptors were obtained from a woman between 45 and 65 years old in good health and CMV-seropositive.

CDR3 loop: CASSSTEGLRQETQYF. The CDR3 DNA sequence: TGTGCCAGCAGCTCAACAGAGGGACTTCGCCAAGAGACCCAGTACTTC. This chain uses TRBV7-2 with TRBJ2-5; possible D gene TRBD2, 6 bases. The CDR3 extends over 16 amino acids. CDR1 and CDR2 from the germline V gene are SGHTA and FQGNSA. Trimming removed 4 bases from V and 1 base from J, with 16 bases in between.

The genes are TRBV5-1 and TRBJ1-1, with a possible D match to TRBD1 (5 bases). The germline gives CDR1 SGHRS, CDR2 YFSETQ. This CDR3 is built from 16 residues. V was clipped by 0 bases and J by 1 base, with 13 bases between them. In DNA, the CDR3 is TGCGCCAGCAGCTTGGTTGGTGGCAGGGCGAACACTGAAGCTTTCTTT. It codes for CASSLVGGRANTEAFF.

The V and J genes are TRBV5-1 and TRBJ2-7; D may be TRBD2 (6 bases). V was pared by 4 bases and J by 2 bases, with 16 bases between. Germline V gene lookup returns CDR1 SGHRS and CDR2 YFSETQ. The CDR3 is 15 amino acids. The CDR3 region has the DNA TGCGCCAGCAGCCCGGGACTTAGGGTAGCCTACGAGCAGTACTTC. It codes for CASSPGLRVAYEQYF.

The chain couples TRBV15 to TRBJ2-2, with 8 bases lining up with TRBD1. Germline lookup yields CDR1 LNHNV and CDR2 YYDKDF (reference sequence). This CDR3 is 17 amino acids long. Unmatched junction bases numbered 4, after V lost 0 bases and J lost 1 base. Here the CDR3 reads CATSRDLGQGNTGELFF. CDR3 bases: TGTGCCACCAGCAGAGATCTTGGACAGGGGAACACCGGGGAGCTGTTTTTT.

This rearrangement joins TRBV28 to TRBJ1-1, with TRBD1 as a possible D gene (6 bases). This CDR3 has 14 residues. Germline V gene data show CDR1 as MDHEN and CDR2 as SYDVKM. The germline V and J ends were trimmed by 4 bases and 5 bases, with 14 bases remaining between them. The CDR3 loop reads CASSSGGVGTEAFF. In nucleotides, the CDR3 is TGTGCCAGCAGTTCTGGGGGCGTGGGGACTGAAGCTTTCTTT.

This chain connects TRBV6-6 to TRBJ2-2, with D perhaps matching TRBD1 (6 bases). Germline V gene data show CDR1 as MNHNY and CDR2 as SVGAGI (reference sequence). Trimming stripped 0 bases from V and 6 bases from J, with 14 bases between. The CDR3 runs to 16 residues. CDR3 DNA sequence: TGTGCCAGCAGTTACTCGCCAGGGGTTAGCGCCGGGGAGCTGTTTTTT. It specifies CASSYSPGVSAGELFF.

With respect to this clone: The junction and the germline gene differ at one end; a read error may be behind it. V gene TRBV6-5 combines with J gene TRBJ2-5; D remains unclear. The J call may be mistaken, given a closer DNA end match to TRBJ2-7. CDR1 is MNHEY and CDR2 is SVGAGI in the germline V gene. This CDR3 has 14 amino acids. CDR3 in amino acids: CASSDSRYSYEQYF. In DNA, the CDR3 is TGTGCCAGCAGTGACTCGCGATACTCCTACGAGCAGTACTTC.

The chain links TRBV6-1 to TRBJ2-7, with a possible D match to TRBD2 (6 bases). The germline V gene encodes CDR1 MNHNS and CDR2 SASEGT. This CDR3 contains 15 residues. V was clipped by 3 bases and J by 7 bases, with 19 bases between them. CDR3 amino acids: CASSDIGNSGGEQYF. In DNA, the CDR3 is TGTGCCAGCAGTGATATAGGCAACTCCGGGGGAGAGCAGTACTTC.

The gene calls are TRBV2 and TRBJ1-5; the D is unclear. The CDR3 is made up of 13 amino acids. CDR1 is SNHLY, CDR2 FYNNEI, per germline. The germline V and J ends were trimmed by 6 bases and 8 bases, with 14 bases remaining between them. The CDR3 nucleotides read TGTGCCAGCAGAGGACTTCCTGTGGAGCCCCAGCATTTT. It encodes CASRGLPVEPQHF.

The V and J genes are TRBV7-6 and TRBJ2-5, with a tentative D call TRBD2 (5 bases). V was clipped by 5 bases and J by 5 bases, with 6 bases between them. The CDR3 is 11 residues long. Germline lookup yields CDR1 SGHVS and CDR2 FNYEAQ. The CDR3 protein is CASSPGETQYF. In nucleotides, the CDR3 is TGTGCCAGCAGCCCGGGGGAGACCCAGTACTTC. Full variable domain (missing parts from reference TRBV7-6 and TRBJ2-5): GAGVSQSPRYKVTKRGQDVALRCDPISGHVSLYWYRQALGQGPEFLTYFNYEAQQDKSGLPNDRFSAERPEGSISTLTIQRTEQRDSAMYRCASSPGETQYFGPGTRLLVL.

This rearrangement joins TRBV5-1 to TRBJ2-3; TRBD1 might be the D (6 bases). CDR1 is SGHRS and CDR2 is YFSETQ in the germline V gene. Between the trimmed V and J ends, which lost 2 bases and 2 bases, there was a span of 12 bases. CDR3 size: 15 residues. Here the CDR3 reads CASSFSRGPTDTQYF. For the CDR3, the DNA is TGCGCCAGCAGCTTTTCCAGGGGCCCCACAGATACGCAGTATTTT.

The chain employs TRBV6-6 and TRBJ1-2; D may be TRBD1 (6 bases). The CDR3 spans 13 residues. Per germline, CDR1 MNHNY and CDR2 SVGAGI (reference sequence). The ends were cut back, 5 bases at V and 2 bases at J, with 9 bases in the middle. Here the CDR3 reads CASSQGLNYGYTF. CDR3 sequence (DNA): TGTGCCAGCAGTCAGGGGCTGAACTATGGCTACACCTTC.

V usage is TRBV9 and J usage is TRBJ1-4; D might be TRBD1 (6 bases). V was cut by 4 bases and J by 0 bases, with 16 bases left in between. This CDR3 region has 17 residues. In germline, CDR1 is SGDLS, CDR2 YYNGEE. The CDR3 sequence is CASSKLGQPSTNEKLFF. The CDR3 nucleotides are TGTGCCAGCAGCAAGTTAGGACAGCCATCAACTAATGAAAAACTGTTTTTT.

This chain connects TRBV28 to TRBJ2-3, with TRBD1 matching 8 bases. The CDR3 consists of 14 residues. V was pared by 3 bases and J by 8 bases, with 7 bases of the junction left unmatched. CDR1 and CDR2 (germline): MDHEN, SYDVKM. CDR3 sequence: CASSLADRAGTQYF. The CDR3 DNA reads TGTGCCAGCAGTTTGGCGGACAGGGCGGGTACGCAGTATTTT. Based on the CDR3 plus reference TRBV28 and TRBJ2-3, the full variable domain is DVKVTQSSRYLVKRTGEKVFLECVQDMDHENMFWYRQDPGLGLRLIYFSYDVKMKEKGDIPEGYSVSREKKERFSLILESASTNQTSMYLCASSLADRAGTQYFGPGTRLTVL.

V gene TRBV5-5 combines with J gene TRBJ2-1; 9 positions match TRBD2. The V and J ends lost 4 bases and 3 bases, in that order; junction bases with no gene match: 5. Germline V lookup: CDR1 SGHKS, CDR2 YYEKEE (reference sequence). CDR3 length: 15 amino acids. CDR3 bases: TGTGCCAGCAGCCCGATAGCGGGAGTCTACAATGAGCAGTTCTTC. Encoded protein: CASSPIAGVYNEQFF.

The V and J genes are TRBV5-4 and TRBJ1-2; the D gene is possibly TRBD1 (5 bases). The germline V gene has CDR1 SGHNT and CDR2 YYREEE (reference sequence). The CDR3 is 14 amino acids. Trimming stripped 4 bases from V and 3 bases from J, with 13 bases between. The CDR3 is CASSRPGGDYGYTF. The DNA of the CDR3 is TGTGCCAGCAGCCGACCCGGGGGAGACTATGGCTACACCTTC.

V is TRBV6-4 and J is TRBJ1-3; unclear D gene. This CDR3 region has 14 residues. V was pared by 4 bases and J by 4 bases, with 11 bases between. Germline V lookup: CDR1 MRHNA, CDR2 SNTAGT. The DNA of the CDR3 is TGTGCCAGCAGTGTTAGGAGTCCCGGAAACACCATATATTTT. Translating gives CASSVRSPGNTIYF.

DNA for the CDR3: TGTGCCAGCAAGGGGGACACCTACGAGCAGTACTTC. This sequence encodes CASKGDTYEQYF. This rearrangement joins TRBV2 to TRBJ2-7; a weak D match, TRBD1 (6 bases). This CDR3 comprises 12 residues. The germline CDR1 and CDR2 sequences are SNHLY and FYNNEI. Trimming cost V 7 bases and J 2 bases, with 9 bases left between them.

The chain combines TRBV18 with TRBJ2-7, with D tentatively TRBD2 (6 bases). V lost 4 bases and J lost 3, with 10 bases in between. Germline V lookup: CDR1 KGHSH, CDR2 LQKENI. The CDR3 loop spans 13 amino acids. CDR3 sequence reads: CASSRGTLYEQYF. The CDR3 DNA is TGTGCCAGCTCACGCGGGACTCTCTACGAGCAGTACTTC.

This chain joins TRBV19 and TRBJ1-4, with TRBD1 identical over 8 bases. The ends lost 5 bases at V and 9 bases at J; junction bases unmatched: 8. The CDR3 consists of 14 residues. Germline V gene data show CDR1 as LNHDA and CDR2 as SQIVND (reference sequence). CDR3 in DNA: TGTGCCAGTAGTGAACCGGGACAGGCCAAAAAACTGTTTTTT. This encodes CASSEPGQAKKLFF.

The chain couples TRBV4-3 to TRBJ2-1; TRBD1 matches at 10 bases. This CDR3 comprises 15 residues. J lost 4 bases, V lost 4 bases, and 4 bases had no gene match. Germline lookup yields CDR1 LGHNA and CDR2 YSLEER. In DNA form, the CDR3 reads TGCGCCAGCAGCCGCGGGACAGGGGCATACAATGAGCAGTTCTTC. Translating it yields CASSRGTGAYNEQFF.

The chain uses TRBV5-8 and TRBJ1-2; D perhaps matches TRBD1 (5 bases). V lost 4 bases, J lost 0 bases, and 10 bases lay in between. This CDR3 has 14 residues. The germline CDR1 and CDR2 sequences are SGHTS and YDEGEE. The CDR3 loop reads CASSRGLANYGYTF. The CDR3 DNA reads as TGTGCCAGCAGCCGGGGGTTAGCTAACTATGGCTACACCTTC.

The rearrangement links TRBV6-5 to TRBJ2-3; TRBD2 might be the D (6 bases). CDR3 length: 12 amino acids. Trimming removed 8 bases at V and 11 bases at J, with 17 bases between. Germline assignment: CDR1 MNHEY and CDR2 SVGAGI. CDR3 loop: CASGEFGGRQYF. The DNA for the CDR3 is TGTGCCAGCGGCGAGTTCGGGGGTAGGCAGTATTTT.

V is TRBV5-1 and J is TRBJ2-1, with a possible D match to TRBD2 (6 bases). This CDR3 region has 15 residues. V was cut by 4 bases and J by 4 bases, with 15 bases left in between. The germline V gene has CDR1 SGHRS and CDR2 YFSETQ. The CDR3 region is CASSPTRMGYNEQFF. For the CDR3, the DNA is TGCGCCAGCAGCCCGACTAGGATGGGGTACAATGAGCAGTTCTTC.

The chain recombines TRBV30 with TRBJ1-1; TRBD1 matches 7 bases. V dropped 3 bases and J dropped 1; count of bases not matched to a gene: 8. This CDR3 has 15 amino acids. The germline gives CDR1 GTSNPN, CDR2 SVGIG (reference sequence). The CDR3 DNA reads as TGTGCCTGGAGCAATCGACGACAGGGGAACACTGAAGCTTTCTTT. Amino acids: CAWSNRRQGNTEAFF. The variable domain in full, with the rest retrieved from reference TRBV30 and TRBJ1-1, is SQTIHQWPATLVQPVGSPLSLECTVEGTSNPNLYWYRQAAGRGLQLLFYSVGIGQISSEVPQNLSASRPQDRQFILSSKKLLLSDSGFYLCAWSNRRQGNTEAFFGQGTRLTVV.

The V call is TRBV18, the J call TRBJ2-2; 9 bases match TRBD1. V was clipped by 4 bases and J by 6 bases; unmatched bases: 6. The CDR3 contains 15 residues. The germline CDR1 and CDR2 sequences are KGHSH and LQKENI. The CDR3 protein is CASSLYRGQAGELFF. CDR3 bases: TGTGCCAGCTCACTCTACAGGGGGCAGGCCGGGGAGCTGTTTTTT.

The chain's CDR3 is CASSDPQGTGNYGYTF. The CDR3 DNA sequence: TGTGCCAGCAGTGACCCTCAGGGAACTGGTAACTATGGCTACACCTTC. The V call is TRBV25-1, the J call TRBJ1-2, with a tentative D call TRBD1 (5 bases). With 3 bases removed from V and 1 base from J, the gap between germline ends came to 15 bases. The germline gives CDR1 MGHDK, CDR2 SYGVNS. The CDR3 runs 16 residues.

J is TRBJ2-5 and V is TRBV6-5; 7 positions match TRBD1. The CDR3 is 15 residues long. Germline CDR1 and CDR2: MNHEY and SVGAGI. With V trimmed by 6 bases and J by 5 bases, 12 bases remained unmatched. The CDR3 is CASSLGQQVRETQYF. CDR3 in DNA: TGTGCCAGCAGCCTGGGACAGCAGGTGAGGGAGACCCAGTACTTC.

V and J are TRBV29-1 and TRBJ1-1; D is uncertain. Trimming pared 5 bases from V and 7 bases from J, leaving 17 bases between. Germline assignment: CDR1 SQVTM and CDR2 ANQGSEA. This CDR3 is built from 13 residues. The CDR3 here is CSVISGLSGEAFF. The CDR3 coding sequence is TGCAGCGTTATTTCAGGCCTTTCTGGTGAAGCTTTCTTT.